Listed here is a single T cell receptor beta chain. The antigen it recognizes is unknown. Qualities for individual bases were not recorded, and no much larger clone is one base off. Adults with ileal or ileocolonic Crohn's disease for whom ileocolonic resection was indicated were considered eligible. Before DNA extraction, whole ileal mucosal biopsies were kept frozen at -80 degrees C. Genomic DNA was isolated from frozen whole biopsies using a TRizol-based method, and the DNA was quantified with a NanoDrop 2000 spectrophotometer. The CDR3 measures 15 amino acids from cysteine to phenylalanine. The sequence is cut down to CDR3 DNA, 45 bases in frame from base 1. The germline V gene yields SGHRS for CDR1 and YFSETQ for CDR2. Here V drops 1 base and J drops 6 bases, and the junction holds 7 bases not matched to any gene. For commercial TCRB immunosequencing, about 500 nanograms of biopsy DNA were submitted for each sample. A two-step, amplification bias-controlled multiplex PCR was used by Adaptive Biotechnology to amplify CDR3 regions from genomic DNA. The first PCR used primers for every V and J gene segment; the second PCR added barcodes and Illumina adapters. An Illumina instrument was used to sequence the CDR3 libraries. In the paper's pipeline: The analysis drew on both the pipelines supplied by the vendor and custom analysis of the raw data in R/Bioconductor running R version 3.3.0. Clonality, which ranges from 0 to 1, was calculated as the inverse of the normalised Shannon entropy across all productive clones. High-frequency clones were defined as the share of the repertoire occupied by the top 100 clones, with only clones passing a 95% confidence test being retained. Overlap between samples was measured with the Morisita-Horn index, while repertoire diversity was measured with the Simpson index. Held by TCRdb, this immuneACCESS table contains in-frame sequences only and omits some clones. Under half of the omission traces to an unresolved V gene where checked; the cause of the rest is unknown. That table supplies the V and J calls and clone size; D and trimming were determined from the DNA. The sample has roughly 30,000 clones on record, around three quarters of them singletons. Roughly 19% of the sample comes from the top ten.

This record belongs to a study of T cell repertoires in ileal Crohn's disease (dated by TCRdb to the late 2010s). About the investigation overall: The median duration of disease was 7.5 to 9.5 years, and at the time of surgery around 40% of patients were active smokers. Every patient underwent surgery because of a complication, which was stricturing disease in about 60% and penetrating disease in about 40%. Roughly half of the patients were given postoperative therapy, with ten to eleven receiving thiopurines and 15 to 20 receiving anti-TNF agents. A prospective multicentre cohort supplied the 55 or so Crohn's disease patients whose TCR repertoires were analysed. Running in parallel with the study was a multicentre cohort set up to find predictors of early endoscopic recurrence following ileocolonic resection. Endoscopic postoperative recurrence was defined by a Rutgeerts score above i0. The study sequenced approximately 180 mucosal samples from some 55 patients, taken at several locations on the surgical specimen and at postoperative endoscopy.

Study-wide conclusions, independent of this receptor: A significantly higher proportion of clonal expansions was observed in active smokers at surgery than in non-smokers (about 25% vs 20%, p=0.02). Only a subgroup of patients, of unstated size, had their mucosal CD4 and CD8 T cells sorted and sequenced. Endoscopic recurrence was linked to a higher percentage of high-frequency clones at surgery, and recurrence occurred in every patient whose clonality exceeded 26.8% (18/57). More high-frequency clones were carried by sorted CD8 T cells than by CD4 T cells, suggesting that mucosal expansions were mainly CD8.

Recombination linked TRBV5-1 to TRBJ1-2; 9 central bases correspond to TRBD1. Sequenced sample: ileal tissue. The receptor was isolated from an adult with Crohn's disease. The base sequence is TGCGCCAGCAGCTTGCTAGGACAGGGGATCGATGGCTACACCTTC. This sequence encodes CASSLLGQGIDGYTF. Full variable domain (CDR3 extended with the reference TRBV5-1 and TRBJ1-2 proteins): KAGVTQTPRYLIKTRGQQVTLSCSPISGHRSVSWYQQTPGQGLQFLFEYFSETQRNKGNFPGRFSGRQFSNSRSEMNVSTLELGDSALYLCASSLLGQGIDGYTFGSGTRLTVV.